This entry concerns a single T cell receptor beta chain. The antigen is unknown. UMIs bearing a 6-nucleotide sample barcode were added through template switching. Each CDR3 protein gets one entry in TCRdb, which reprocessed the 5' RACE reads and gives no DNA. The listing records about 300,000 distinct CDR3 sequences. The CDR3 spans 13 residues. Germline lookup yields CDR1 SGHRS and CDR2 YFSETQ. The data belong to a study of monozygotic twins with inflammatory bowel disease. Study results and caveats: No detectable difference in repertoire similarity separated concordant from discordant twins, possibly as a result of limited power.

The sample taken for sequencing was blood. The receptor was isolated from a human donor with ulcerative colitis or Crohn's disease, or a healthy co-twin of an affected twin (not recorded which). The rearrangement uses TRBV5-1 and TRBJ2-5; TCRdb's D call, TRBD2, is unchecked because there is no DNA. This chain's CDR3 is CASSISGKETQYF.